This entry describes one T cell receptor beta chain. The antigen it binds to is not known. Base qualities were left out, and no much larger clone turns up one base away. In total, more than 500 healthy bone marrow donors made up the cohort. At the time of sampling, every cohort member was nominally healthy, though immune exposures that went unrecorded were likely present. The donor tested CMV seronegative, placing the donor among the approximately 360 seronegative members of the cohort. Every donor gave a peripheral blood sample, and the peripheral blood mononuclear cells from that sample were used for TCR beta sequencing. Genomic DNA was extracted from the blood cell samples with the Qiagen DNeasy Blood Extraction Kit. This record comes from a study of cytomegalovirus exposure and HLA in healthy donors (dated 2017 in TCRdb). Concerning the study at large: In an earlier analysis of roughly 500 of the donors, 276 Gb of sequence data and 90 million to 120 million unique TCR beta sequences from 150 million to 200 million T cells were reported. Using immunosequencing, the study profiled T cell repertoires from around 680 subjects and related those repertoires to cytomegalovirus serostatus. Across 398 genotyped donors of the cohort, an average of about 240,000 unique TCR beta nucleotide sequences per donor were sequenced, and roughly 17% of those sequences were non-productive. HLA typing covered class I and class II loci at four-digit resolution. In a later genetic analysis, genome-wide SNP genotypes for about 55% of the roughly 670 donors were used, and that subset was treated as a discovery cohort. The study was designed to test whether signatures of past pathogen exposure could be identified by cataloging public T cell receptors. Of the roughly 390 genotyped donors, approximately 82% fell in the genetic ancestry cluster associated with self-reported Caucasian donors. Donor age, sex, ethnicity and CMV serostatus were compiled alongside the repertoire data. An earlier analysis of some 600 of the donors applied high-throughput TCR beta sequencing to assess whether each TCR beta V gene segment acted as functional or pseudogenic. Typing coverage varied by locus: about 620-630 donors for A, B, C, DRB1 and DQB1; under 550 for DQA1; 606 for DPA1; approximately 490 for DPB1. Rather than using new phenotypic data, the later analysis identified candidate immune exposures from TCR beta sequences and from how often those sequences occurred across donors. Because of strong linkage in the cohort, four to six DR-DQ haplotypes were treated as single units for association and clustering. An early release covering roughly 600 HLA-typed donors comprised approximately 300 gigabases of sequencing data and roughly 85 million unique TCR sequences. Besides the first cohort of hundreds of subjects, a separate validation cohort made up of around 120 different subjects was used. All discovery cohort repertoires had been generated on a single sequencing platform. To study patterns of TCR occurrence, a later analysis re-analyzed previously published TCR beta repertoires from just over 650 donors and added high-resolution HLA genotyping. To predict cytomegalovirus infection status, the study brought together high-throughput TCR immunosequencing, statistical association of individual TCRs with disease status, and machine learning. Here is what the overall study found, with its caveats: A later genetic analysis associated a missense DCLRE1C variant with V-gene and J-gene trimming of TCR beta chains, and an independent cohort replicated the association. A further reported finding was that TCR beta sequences accurately predicted the HLA-A and HLA-B alleles for most subjects in the first cohort. According to the authors, the approach could potentially be generalized to other disease states and immunological phenotypes. Correlated functional status among segregating V segments might reflect linkage disequilibrium, but an unknown experimental factor could not be ruled out. In vitro tests confirmed that a few of the cytomegalovirus-associated TCR beta chains recognize cytomegalovirus antigens. Only TCR beta chains were sequenced in this cohort, and the absence of alpha or paired-chain data limited detectable features. Compared with equally common non-associated chains, HLA-associated TCR beta chains in a later analysis were more clonally expanded and had lower generation probabilities. In the study, approximately 160 TCR beta chains were listed as associated with cytomegalovirus. The only immune exposure information available for the cohort was CMV serostatus. A group of highly shared sequence variants was considered likely to be a technical artifact of the sequencing pipeline. Because counts were too low, 15 to 20 rarely observed V segments, including chromosome 9 orphons, were left out of the earlier analysis of approximately 500 of the donors. Most TCR sequences were seen in very few donors, while some public TCRs were found in many individuals. Compared with the 666-donor mean, donors in an Asian-associated ancestry cluster had fewer N-insertions in productive TCRs, according to a later genetic analysis. In a later analysis, most CMV-associated TCR beta chains were found to appear HLA-restricted, with HLA associations seemingly driven largely by CMV exposure. The classifier was reported to diagnose cytomegalovirus status with high specificity and sensitivity in both the original cohort and the validation cohort. An earlier analysis of some 560 of the donors showed that most TCR beta V segments appeared in productive rearrangements either about 87% or about 30% of the time, which broadly matched IMGT annotations. A later analysis reported that several top co-occurrence clusters appeared linked to parvovirus B19, influenza, CMV and Epstein-Barr virus. HLA typing was unavailable for some donors at each locus, so association tests used only the typed subset. In a later analysis, the rate of TCR association differed among HLA loci, with DRB1 alleles having the most associated TCRs and HLA-C alleles having the fewest. Assigning TCR associations to individual alleles was difficult when HLA alleles, especially DR and DQ, strongly co-occurred. Roughly uniform sequencing depth across donors was assumed in presence/absence analyses, although this assumption may not hold. A later analysis associated about 18,000 TCR beta sequences with specific HLA alleles at a false discovery rate of 0.05. The 87-base-pair reads could not distinguish some IMGT-functional V segments, including TRBV6-2 and TRBV6-3, so those segments were excluded.

The library came from the immunoSEQ multiplex PCR assay. For the multiplex PCR, a mixture combining 60 forward primers for TCR Vbeta segments and 13 reverse primers for TCR Jbeta segments was used. Amplification of the CDR3 region of rearranged TCR beta genes was performed with a multiplex PCR assay on genomic DNA. The Illumina HiSeq System was used to sequence the amplified TCR beta libraries as 87-base-pair reads. Per the original workflow: A later analysis tallied 75 million to 95 million unique TCR beta chains across the 640 or so repertoires, and approximately 12 million of those chains were shared by two or more donors. Raw reads were error-corrected and collapsed into unique sequences by a nearest-neighbor algorithm in which closely related sequences were merged to remove PCR and sequencing errors. V, D and J gene segments were assigned by aligning CDR3 sequences to IMGT reference sequences. For a sequence to be retained, a match of at least six nucleotides was required to both a V gene segment and a J gene segment. A rearrangement counted as productive if the CDR3 had no stop codons and remained in frame with V and J, and every other rearrangement counted as non-productive. Following IMGT convention, CDR3 was defined as the stretch from the second conserved V-encoded cysteine to the conserved J-encoded phenylalanine. Sequences without an unambiguous match to a single V gene segment were excluded from the earlier analysis of 500 to 700 of the donors. An earlier analysis of 500 to 600 of the donors classified V segments as functional when productive rearrangements were above 56.7% and as segregating when the standard deviation between donors was above 5%. A statistical classification framework was developed to diagnose cytomegalovirus status using the catalog of TCR beta chain sequences. In a later analysis, V and J genes were assigned by comparing TCR nucleotide sequences against IMGT/GENE-DB human TR gene sequences. The TCRdist pipeline was used in a later analysis to assign CDR3 sequences and most-parsimonious VDJ recombination scenarios. In a later analysis, every TCR beta chain was defined by the combination of its CDR3 amino acid sequence and its V-gene family, and reads without a unique V-gene family were dropped. As a way to deal with suspected cross-contamination and a sequencing artifact, a later analysis dropped nearly 600 nucleotide sequences that were highly shared and had low generation probability. In a later analysis, a clonal expansion index for each public chain was calculated from normalized within-repertoire ranks of inferred template counts. In a later analysis, generation probabilities were computed using a VDJ recombination model fitted to out-of-frame rearrangements, and the results were checked against IGoR. In a later analysis, hypergeometric tests were used to score TCR-TCR, TCR-HLA and TCR-CMV co-occurrence, with a repertoire-size bias correction applied to TCR pairs. False discovery rates were estimated in a later analysis by permuting HLA or CMV assignments 20 times. In a later analysis, co-occurring TCRs were grouped using DBSCAN, with TCRdist sequence similarity added in when clustering inside HLA-allele-positive subsets. Co-occurrence clustering excluded repertoires with fewer than 30,000 or more than 120,000 public chains, plus five with anomalous nucleotide sharing. TCRdb obtained this table from immuneACCESS and retained in-frame rearrangements with V and J assigned. These tables miss some clones; where compared with another copy, unresolved V genes account for less than half of the shortfall, and the remainder is unexplained. Clone size and the V and J calls come from that table; the DNA yielded D and trimming. This sample gives over 55,000 clones in total; around 85% of them show up just once. Around 1.7% of the sample rests with the top ten.

The germline V gene encodes CDR1 GTSNPN and CDR2 SVGIG (reference sequence). V is clipped by 2 bases and J by 0 bases, and the sequence between their germline boundaries is 11 bases long. The CDR3 numbers 15 residues from cysteine through phenylalanine. The retained sequence is limited to the CDR3, 45 bases, with the frame set at the first base. The clonotype comes from a man aged 35 to 55 in good health and CMV-seronegative. The V gene is TRBV30 and the J gene is TRBJ1-5, and perhaps TRBD1 as D gene, on 6 matching bases. Sequencing was carried out using PBMCs. The nucleotide sequence reads TGTGCCTGGAGTCTTGGACAGAGTAGCAATCAGCCCCAGCATTTT. Its protein is CAWSLGQSSNQPQHF.